This record concerns one T cell receptor (beta chain) sequence. CDR1 is LGHNA and CDR2 is YSLEER in the germline V gene. J gave up 4 bases and V 0 bases, and 9 bases lay outside the gene matches. The length of the CDR3 is 17 residues. TCRdb independently ran MiXCR on the RT-PCR reads; one entry per CDR3 protein. This table has tens of thousands of distinct CDR3 sequences, around 33% appearing once. These data belong to a study of patients and donors after allogeneic stem cell transplantation. Sequencing was carried out using blood, either unsorted or a sorted T cell fraction (not recorded which). This chain connects TRBV4-3 to TRBJ1-1; 9 bases line up with TRBD1. The sequence came from a human donor who was either an allogeneic HSCT recipient or a stem cell or donor lymphocyte infusion donor (not recorded which). It is not recorded whose cells these are; they may come from a transplant donor. The CDR3 DNA sequence: TGCGCCAGCAGCCAAGACGGGACAGGGTGGGAAGGCACTGAAGCTTTCTTT. Its protein is CASSQDGTGWEGTEAFF.